This T cell receptor beta chain was documented in a study of shared clonotypes between healthy human individuals. In the authors' methods: Junction-only sequences produced by ImmunoSEQ had no quality scores, so filtering differed. This table comes from immunoSEQ multiplex PCR, and its TCRdb copy is limited to in-frame clones, with some not included. V and J calls and clone size come straight from that table; D and trimming were deduced from the DNA. The sample records about 1.5 million clones, approximately 97% being singletons. This CDR3 region has 16 residues. Trimming left V 1 base short and J 3 bases short, with 12 bases between. Germline V gene lookup returns CDR1 MGHRA and CDR2 YSYEKL.

The rearrangement joins TRBV4-1 to TRBJ2-2; D remains unclear. The sequenced sample was naive CD4+ T cells sorted from blood. Subset in this sample: CD45RA+ positively selected. This sequence was found in a young man in good health. This CDR3 reads CASSQGLGPYTGELFF. The CDR3, as DNA: TGCGCCAGCAGCCAAGGATTAGGCCCCTACACCGGGGAGCTGTTTTTT.